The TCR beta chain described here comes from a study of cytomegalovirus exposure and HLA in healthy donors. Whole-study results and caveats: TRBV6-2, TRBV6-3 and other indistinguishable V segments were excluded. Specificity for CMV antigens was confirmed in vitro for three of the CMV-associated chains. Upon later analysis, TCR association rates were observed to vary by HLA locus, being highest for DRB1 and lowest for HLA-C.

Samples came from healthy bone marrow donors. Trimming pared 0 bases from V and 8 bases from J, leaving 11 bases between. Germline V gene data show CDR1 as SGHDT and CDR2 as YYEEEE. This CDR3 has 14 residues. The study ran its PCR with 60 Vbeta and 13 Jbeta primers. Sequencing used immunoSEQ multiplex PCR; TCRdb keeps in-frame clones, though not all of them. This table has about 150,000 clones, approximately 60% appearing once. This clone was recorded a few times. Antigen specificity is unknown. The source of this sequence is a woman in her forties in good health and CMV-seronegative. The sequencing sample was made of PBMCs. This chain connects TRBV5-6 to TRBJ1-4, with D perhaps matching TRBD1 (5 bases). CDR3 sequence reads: CASSLVGRREKLFF. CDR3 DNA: TGTGCCAGCAGCTTGGTGGGGCGAAGAGAAAAACTGTTTTTT.